This T cell receptor (beta chain) emerged from a study of cytomegalovirus exposure and HLA in healthy donors. Healthy bone marrow donors made up the donors. PCR amplification relied on 60 Vbeta primers (plus 13 Jbeta primers). As originally analysed: A follow-up analysis tallied around 80 million unique TCR beta chains, roughly 11 million shared. Profiling relied on immunoSEQ multiplex PCR, and the TCRdb table lists in-frame clones only, not all of them. From that table come the V and J calls and clone size; the DNA was used to work out D and trimming. Here the sample spans some 90,000 clones, approximately 83% being singletons. This clone was seen a few times. Its specificity is not known. Notes on the study in general: As a later analysis showed, a missense DCLRE1C variant was linked to trimming of TCR beta V- and J-genes. A later analysis appeared to link common viral pathogens to several of the most significant clusters.

Trimming removed 2 bases from V and 6 bases from J; junction bases left unmatched: 8. CDR1 is MNHNS, CDR2 SASEGT, per germline. The CDR3 extends over 16 amino acids. V gene TRBV6-1 combines with J gene TRBJ2-1; 9 bases map to TRBD1. The receptor was derived from a man between 35 and 55 years old in good health and CMV-seronegative. Specimen: PBMCs. The CDR3 protein is CASSELPGTGSNEQFF. In nucleotides, the CDR3 is TGTGCCAGCAGTGAACTCCCCGGGACAGGGAGCAATGAGCAGTTCTTC.